This T cell receptor beta chain was sequenced in a study of blood T cell repertoires in COVID-19. Measured with immunoSEQ multiplex PCR; TCRdb has only the in-frame clones, and not every one. The sample lists over 350,000 clones; 88% were seen once. Trimming removed 4 bases from V and 5 bases from J; junction bases left unmatched: 7. This CDR3 has 14 amino acids. In germline, CDR1 is SGHRS, CDR2 YFSETQ. This chain uses TRBV5-1 with TRBJ2-5, with TRBD2 matching over 8 bases. Source material: PBMCs or T cells enriched from blood (not recorded which). This TCR derives from a woman under 30 who had recovered from COVID-19. The CDR3: CASSPRGAGETQYF. In DNA, the CDR3 is TGCGCCAGCAGCCCGCGGGGGGCTGGGGAGACCCAGTACTTC. Using reference TRBV5-1 and TRBJ2-5 for the parts outside the CDR3, the full variable domain is KAGVTQTPRYLIKTRGQQVTLSCSPISGHRSVSWYQQTPGQGLQFLFEYFSETQRNKGNFPGRFSGRQFSNSRSEMNVSTLELGDSALYLCASSPRGAGETQYFGPGTRLLVL.